These T cell receptor beta chains were read from a single sample in a study of blood T cell repertoires in COVID-19. The repertoire was sequenced with immunoSEQ multiplex PCR; TCRdb's copy has only in-frame clones and lacks some. The data hold roughly 200,000 clones, with roughly 88% observed a single time. The sample taken for sequencing was PBMCs or T cells enriched from blood (not recorded which). The receptor set was obtained from a woman aged 30 to 39 who had recovered from COVID-19. CDR3s include the opening cysteine and the closing phenylalanine or tryptophan. A D gene is named only where the DNA matches it firmly. Clone size is given for some rows only: seen once, a few or many times, or a class if the clone is expanded.

j_call clone_size d_call v_call cdr3_aa cdr3_nt
TRBJ2-7 NA NA TRBV3-1/TRBV3-2 CASSQMRRPHEQYF TGTGCCAGCAGCCAGATGAGGCGGCCTCACGAGCAGTACTTC
TRBJ2-7 NA TRBD2 TRBV10-1 CASSPGLAEAEEQYF TGCGCCAGCAGTCCGGGACTAGCGGAGGCGGAAGAGCAGTACTTC
TRBJ2-2 NA NA TRBV2 CASAAGQSNTGELFF TGTGCCAGCGCGGCCGGACAGTCGAACACCGGGGAGCTGTTTTTT
TRBJ2-7 many NA TRBV6-5 CASNTDTYEQYF TGTGCCAGCAACACAGATACCTACGAGCAGTACTTC
TRBJ1-2 NA TRBD1 TRBV3-1/TRBV3-2 CASSDRDRGRSYGYTF TGTGCCAGCAGCGACCGGGACAGGGGGCGAAGCTATGGCTACACCTTC
TRBJ2-3 NA TRBD1 TRBV5-1 CASGRQGEDTQYF TGCGCCAGCGGACGACAGGGGGAAGATACGCAGTATTTT
TRBJ1-2 NA NA TRBV28 CASSSPSGGQRGYTF TGTGCCAGCAGTTCCCCTTCGGGAGGGCAGAGAGGCTACACCTTC
TRBJ2-1 NA TRBD2 TRBV24-1 CATSDPSGSRFSEQFF TGTGCCACCAGTGATCCTAGCGGGAGTAGGTTCAGTGAGCAGTTCTTC
TRBJ2-7 NA NA TRBV27 CASSSSLSSYEQYF TGTGCCAGCAGTTCCTCCCTCTCCTCCTACGAGCAGTACTTC
TRBJ2-7 NA TRBD2 TRBV5-1 CASSQSEVAGVGEQYF TGCGCCAGCAGCCAATCCGAGGTAGCGGGGGTAGGCGAGCAGTACTTC
TRBJ1-1 NA NA TRBV19 CATRTTGGGTEAFF TGTGCCACCCGGACGACAGGAGGAGGCACTGAAGCTTTCTTT
TRBJ2-7 NA NA TRBV18 CASSPRPLGGYEQYF TGTGCCAGCTCACCACGTCCCCTCGGCGGCTACGAGCAGTACTTC
TRBJ1-5 NA NA TRBV27 CASSRPTGIGSNQPQHF TGTGCCAGCAGTCGCCCGACAGGCATCGGCAGCAATCAGCCCCAGCATTTT
TRBJ1-6 few TRBD1 TRBV28 CASSAPSGGAVYSPLHF TGTGCCAGCAGTGCACCTTCAGGGGGCGCGGTATACTCACCCCTCCACTTT
TRBJ2-7 NA NA TRBV12-5 CASGLVGRAFDEQYF TGTGCTAGTGGTTTGGTGGGCAGGGCTTTCGACGAGCAGTACTTC
TRBJ2-3 NA NA TRBV4-2 CASSPSTEVSDTQYF TGTGCCAGCAGCCCCTCAACGGAGGTATCAGATACGCAGTATTTT
TRBJ1-1 NA NA TRBV3-1/TRBV3-2 CASSPLGAAPEAFF TGTGCCAGCAGCCCACTGGGGGCGGCCCCTGAAGCTTTCTTT
TRBJ2-7 NA NA TRBV7-8 CASSSAGAHAEQYF TGTGCCAGCAGCTCAGCAGGGGCTCACGCCGAGCAGTACTTC
TRBJ1-6 NA TRBD1 TRBV2 CASKTGTGENSPLHF TGTGCCAGCAAAACAGGGACAGGGGAGAATTCACCCCTCCACTTT
TRBJ2-3 NA TRBD1 TRBV2 CASRGSGTGSTDTQYF TGTGCCAGCAGAGGGTCCGGGACAGGGAGCACAGATACGCAGTATTTT
TRBJ2-1 NA TRBD2 TRBV29-1 CSVLAGDNEQFF TGCAGCGTTCTAGCGGGGGACAATGAGCAGTTCTTC
TRBJ1-2 NA NA TRBV5-1 CASSLTGRNYGYTF TGCGCCAGCAGCTTGACAGGACGAAACTATGGCTACACCTTC
TRBJ2-7 once TRBD1 TRBV5-4 CASSLAPGGTYEQYF TGTGCCAGCAGCTTGGCTCCAGGGGGCACGTACGAGCAGTACTTC
TRBJ2-1 NA TRBD2 TRBV18 CASSPGTSGPYNEQFF TGTGCCAGCTCACCCGGTACTAGCGGGCCGTACAATGAGCAGTTCTTC
TRBJ1-1 NA NA TRBV23-1 CASDIWWQGNTEAFF TGCGCCAGCGATATCTGGTGGCAGGGGAACACTGAAGCTTTCTTT
TRBJ2-7 NA NA TRBV28 CASSPGSTGKYEQYF TGTGCCAGCAGTCCAGGGTCGACAGGAAAATACGAGCAGTACTTC
TRBJ1-4 NA NA TRBV13 CASSRRGNEKLFF TGTGCCAGCAGCCGACGGGGTAATGAAAAACTGTTTTTT
TRBJ2-7 NA TRBD2 TRBV2 CASFTGTRNEQYF TGTGCCAGCTTCACCGGGACTAGAAACGAGCAGTACTTC
TRBJ2-7 few TRBD2 TRBV9 CASSVASGRGRHEQYF TGTGCCAGCAGCGTAGCGAGCGGGAGAGGTCGGCACGAGCAGTACTTC